A selection of T cell receptor beta chains follows, all from one sample in a study of CD8 T cells in ankylosing spondylitis. TCRdb called the 5' RACE reads again in MiXCR, with one record for every CDR3 protein. The sample yields some 140,000 distinct CDR3 sequences, about 6.7% seen once. The sample comprised blood, either unsorted or a sorted T cell fraction (not recorded which). These receptors originate from a female donor with ankylosing spondylitis or in good health (not recorded which). CDR3s leave out the opening cysteine and the closing phenylalanine or tryptophan.

V gene | CDR3 protein
TRBV7-2 | ASRRGAYQETQY
TRBV5-6 | ASSSQGAQQY
TRBV20-1 | SAAGTDNTEAF
TRBV29-1 | SVTQFTGELF
TRBV2 | ASSEALGGAEAEKLF
TRBV27 | ASSSGTGIPETQY
TRBV20-1 | SARDLRHGTEAF
TRBV12-3/TRBV12-4 | ASRQGAQETQY
TRBV4-2 | ASSQVRANEQF
TRBV6-2/TRBV6-3 | ASSTTDSSYNEQF
TRBV2 | ASSEEVYGYT
TRBV7-2 | ASSLALFGSSSYNEQF
TRBV29-1 | SAEGQGETQY
TRBV12-3/TRBV12-4 | ASSTSGGEDLYGYT
TRBV2 | ASRDGIGDRQY
TRBV7-3 | ASSSRGGFTDTQY